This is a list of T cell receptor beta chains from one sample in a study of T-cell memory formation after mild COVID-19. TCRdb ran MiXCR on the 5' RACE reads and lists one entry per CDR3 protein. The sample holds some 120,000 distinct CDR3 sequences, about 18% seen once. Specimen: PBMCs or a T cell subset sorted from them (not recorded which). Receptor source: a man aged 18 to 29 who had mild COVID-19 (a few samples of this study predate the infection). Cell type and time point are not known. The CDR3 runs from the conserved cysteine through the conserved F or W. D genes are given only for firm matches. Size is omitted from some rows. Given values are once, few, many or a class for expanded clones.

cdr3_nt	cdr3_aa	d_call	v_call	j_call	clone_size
TGTGCCAGCAGCCAAGCTGCTTCGAGGTCTCACGAGCAGTACTTC	CASSQAASRSHEQYF	-	TRBV4-2	TRBJ2-7	many
TGTGCCAGCAGTTTACCCCCGACGGGCCTCATCGTGAACACTGAAGCTTTCTTT	CASSLPPTGLIVNTEAFF	-	TRBV12-3/TRBV12-4	TRBJ1-1	-
TGTGCCAGCAGCCCTATGCTAGCGGGGTATACCGGGGAGCTGTTTTTT	CASSPMLAGYTGELFF	TRBD2	TRBV5-5	TRBJ2-2	few
TGTGCCAGCAGCCCAGGAGGGACTGCCGGTGGGACCCAGTACTTC	CASSPGGTAGGTQYF	-	TRBV7-2	TRBJ2-5	-
TGTGCCAGCAGACCGGGACGGGATAATTCACCCCTCCACTTT	CASRPGRDNSPLHF	-	TRBV6-5	TRBJ1-6	-
TGTGCCAGCAGTACCTCAGATAACACTGAAGCTTTCTTT	CASSTSDNTEAFF	-	TRBV12-3/TRBV12-4	TRBJ1-1	-
TGTGCCAGCAGAAAGGCTAGCGGGGGGCCTTCCTACAATGAGCAGTTCTTC	CASRKASGGPSYNEQFF	TRBD2	TRBV6-2/TRBV6-3	TRBJ2-1	-
TGCAGTGCTAGAGAAGAGTCCCTTAGGGAAAAACTGTTTTTT	CSAREESLREKLFF	-	TRBV20-1	TRBJ1-4	-
TGTGCCAGTAACTCTAGAGAGGACATCACTTATGGCTACACCTTC	CASNSREDITYGYTF	-	TRBV19	TRBJ1-2	few
TGTGCCAGCAGCCAAGAAGGGCGGGAGTCACCCCTCCACTTT	CASSQEGRESPLHF	-	TRBV4-2	TRBJ1-6	few
TGCGCCAGCAGCCCCCGGACTAGCGGGGGGTCAAATGAGCAGTTCTTC	CASSPRTSGGSNEQFF	TRBD2	TRBV5-1	TRBJ2-1	few
TGTGCCAGCAGCTTAGATCTACGGGGGGAGCAGTTCTTC	CASSLDLRGEQFF	-	TRBV11-2	TRBJ2-1	few
TGTGCCAGCAGTTCCCACCCGACAGGGGGGCATGAAAAACTGTTTTTT	CASSSHPTGGHEKLFF	TRBD1	TRBV6-5	TRBJ1-4	-
TGCGCCAGCAGCCCCCACGCGAATATTGGCTCCTACAATGAGCAGTTCTTC	CASSPHANIGSYNEQFF	-	TRBV5-1	TRBJ2-1	many
TGTGCCATCAGTGAGTTCGGAGAGACCCAGTACTTC	CAISEFGETQYF	-	TRBV10-3	TRBJ2-5	-
TGTGCCAGCAGTTTCGTCAATCAGCCCCAGCATTTT	CASSFVNQPQHF	-	TRBV12-3/TRBV12-4	TRBJ1-5	few
TGTGCCAGCAGCGGGACAGGGTTAGGAGGCTACACCTTC	CASSGTGLGGYTF	TRBD1	TRBV11-2	TRBJ1-2	-
TGCAGCGTTGCCCTCGGACAGGCACAGTACTTC	CSVALGQAQYF	TRBD1	TRBV29-1	TRBJ2-7	few
TGTGCCTGGGGGCTTACCGGGGGGGCCAACGTCCTGACTTTC	CAWGLTGGANVLTF	-	TRBV30	TRBJ2-6	many
TGTGCCAGCAGTCCACAGGGGGTCTCTGATACGCAGTATTTT	CASSPQGVSDTQYF	TRBD1	TRBV12-3/TRBV12-4	TRBJ2-3	-
TGTGCCAGCAGGTCCATCCGGAGGGTATTGGGGACTGAAGCTTTCTTT	CASRSIRRVLGTEAFF	-	TRBV11-2	TRBJ1-1	few
TGTGCCAGCAGCTTCTATCAGGGCCTCCTCACCGGGGAGCTGTTTTTT	CASSFYQGLLTGELFF	-	TRBV7-2	TRBJ2-2	few
TGTGCCAGCAGTGACCCTCCTCTGCAGGGTACCTACGAGCAGTACTTC	CASSDPPLQGTYEQYF	-	TRBV6-2/TRBV6-3	TRBJ2-7	-
TGTGCCAGCAGGAGGACAGGGAAGCGGTCGGACACTGAAGCTTTCTTT	CASRRTGKRSDTEAFF	TRBD1	TRBV6-5	TRBJ1-1	-
TGTGCCAGCAGCGGACACTCTGGAAACACCATATATTTT	CASSGHSGNTIYF	-	TRBV9	TRBJ1-3	-
TGTGCCAGCCAGGGAACGTCCTACAATGAGCAGTTCTTC	CASQGTSYNEQFF	-	TRBV2	TRBJ2-1	few
TGTGCCAGCAGCTTAGGCCTAGCGGGGGGAAATACGCAGTATTTT	CASSLGLAGGNTQYF	TRBD2	TRBV7-2	TRBJ2-3	-
TGTGCCAGCAGCGGCACCGGGACAGGGGCAGCTGGCTACACCTTC	CASSGTGTGAAGYTF	TRBD1	TRBV7-2	TRBJ1-2	-
TGTGCCAGCAGCCAAGAGGAGGGAGCCCAGCCCCAGCATTTT	CASSQEEGAQPQHF	-	TRBV4-2	TRBJ1-5	many
TGTGCCAGCAGCCAGGGGTCATTGTTCGAGCAGTACTTC	CASSQGSLFEQYF	-	TRBV7-2	TRBJ2-7	few
TGCAGTGCTCCTACCGGGGCTTTGGGTGAAAAACTGTTTTTT	CSAPTGALGEKLFF	-	TRBV20-1	TRBJ1-4	-
TGTGCCAGCAGTTTCCTTTGGGGTGAAGCTTTCTTT	CASSFLWGEAFF	-	TRBV12-3/TRBV12-4	TRBJ1-1	-
TGCAGCGTCGTTGGACCCGGACAGGGGTGGGACACCGGGGAGCTGTTTTTT	CSVVGPGQGWDTGELFF	TRBD1	TRBV29-1	TRBJ2-2	-